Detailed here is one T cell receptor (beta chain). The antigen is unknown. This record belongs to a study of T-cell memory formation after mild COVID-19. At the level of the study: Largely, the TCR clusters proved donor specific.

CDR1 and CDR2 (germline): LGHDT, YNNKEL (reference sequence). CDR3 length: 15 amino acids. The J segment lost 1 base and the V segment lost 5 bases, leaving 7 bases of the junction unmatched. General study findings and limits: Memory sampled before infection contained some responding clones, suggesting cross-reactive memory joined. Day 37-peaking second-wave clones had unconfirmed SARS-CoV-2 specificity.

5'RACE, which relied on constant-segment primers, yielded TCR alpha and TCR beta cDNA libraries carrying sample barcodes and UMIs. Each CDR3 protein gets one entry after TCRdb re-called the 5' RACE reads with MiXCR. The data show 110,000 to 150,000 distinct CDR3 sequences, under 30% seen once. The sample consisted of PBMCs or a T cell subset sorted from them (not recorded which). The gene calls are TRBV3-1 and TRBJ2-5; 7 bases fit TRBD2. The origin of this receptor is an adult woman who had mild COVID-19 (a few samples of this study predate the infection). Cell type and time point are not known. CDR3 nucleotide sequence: TGTGCCAGCAGCGGAGCGGGACTCCCCCAAGAGACCCAGTACTTC. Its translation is CASSGAGLPQETQYF.